These 22 T cell receptor beta chains were all obtained from the same sample, sequenced in a study of OX40 agonist ivuxolimab in advanced cancers. Repertoires were generated with immunoSEQ multiplex PCR, while TCRdb's copy carries only in-frame clones and drops some. The sample includes about 79,000 clones, roughly 90% of them seen just once. The sequences come from CD4+ or CD8+ T cells sorted from blood, collected in a trial of the OX40 agonist ivuxolimab. These receptor sequences come from an adult with an advanced solid tumor such as melanoma, head and neck, liver or kidney cancer.

This chain connects TRBV7-9 to TRBJ1-5; 8 nucleotides match TRBD1. CDR1 is SEHNR, CDR2 FQNEAQ, per germline (reference sequence). The trim removed 5 bases at V and 5 bases at J, leaving 11 bases unmatched. This CDR3 spans 16 amino acids. CDR3 residues: CASSSTGGKADQPQHF. CDR3 DNA sequence: TGTGCCAGCAGCAGTACAGGGGGGAAAGCCGATCAGCCCCAGCATTTT.

The CDR3 coding sequence is TGTGCCACCAGCGTCGACAGAAACTCTGGAAACACCATATATTTT. It codes for CATSVDRNSGNTIYF. The chain joins TRBV15 to TRBJ1-3; a weak D match, TRBD1 (5 bases). Trimming shortened V by 5 bases and J by 0 bases, and 11 bases separated the two germline ends. This CDR3 has 15 residues. The germline gives CDR1 LNHNV, CDR2 YYDKDF (reference sequence).

This chain links TRBV5-1 with TRBJ2-5; 11 bases line up with TRBD2. J lost 1 base, V lost 7 bases, and 9 bases had no gene match. The length of the CDR3 is 16 residues. Germline CDR1 SGHRS, CDR2 YFSETQ. The CDR3 DNA reads TGCGCCAGCGGAGGACTAGCGGGTCTTGGCCAAGAGACCCAGTACTTC. Protein sequence: CASGGLAGLGQETQYF.

V gene TRBV6-1 combines with J gene TRBJ1-5; no clear D. There are 14 residues in the CDR3. Trimming cost V 2 bases and J 7 bases, with 12 bases left between them. Germline values: CDR1 MNHNS, CDR2 SASEGT. CDR3 nucleotide sequence: TGTGCCAGCAGTGAAATTAGGGAAGGACAGCCCCAGCATTTT. Encoded protein: CASSEIREGQPQHF.

The CDR3 spells CSVVKGPYEQYF. The CDR3 DNA follows: TGCAGCGTTGTGAAGGGGCCCTACGAGCAGTACTTC. This chain uses TRBV29-1 with TRBJ2-7, with D possibly TRBD1 on 5 matching bases. Between the trimmed V and J ends, which lost 4 bases and 2 bases, there was a span of 9 bases. CDR3 length: 12 residues. Germline loops: CDR1 SQVTM, CDR2 ANQGSEA.

The chain joins TRBV4-2 to TRBJ2-7; 9 nucleotides agree with TRBD2. CDR3 length equals 13 residues. The V segment lost 5 bases and the J segment 5 bases; nucleotides outside the gene matches: 4. Germline values: CDR1 LGHNA, CDR2 YNFKEQ. CDR3 in amino acids: CASSFSGGDEQYF. The DNA of the CDR3 is TGTGCCAGCAGCTTTAGCGGGGGAGACGAGCAGTACTTC.

This rearrangement joins TRBV27 to TRBJ1-5, with 9 bases fitting TRBD1. With 6 bases clipped from V and 6 bases from J, the junction kept 3 bases outside the gene matches. The CDR3 contains 13 residues. Germline CDR1 reads MNHEY; CDR2 reads SMNVEV (reference sequence). The CDR3: CASSRTGVQPQHF. CDR3 DNA: TGTGCCAGCAGCCGGACAGGGGTTCAGCCCCAGCATTTT.

This clone was seen a handful of times. The chain employs TRBV4-2 and TRBJ2-7; 8 positions agree with TRBD2. Germline V lookup: CDR1 LGHNA, CDR2 YNFKEQ. V dropped 3 bases and J dropped 0; count of bases not matched to a gene: 7. CDR3 length: 16 amino acids. CDR3 nucleotides: TGTGCCAGCAGCCAGGGTTTGACTAGCGTCTCCTACGAGCAGTACTTC. This encodes CASSQGLTSVSYEQYF.

The genes are TRBV30 and TRBJ1-2; unclear D gene. Trimming shortened V by 0 bases and J by 5 bases, and 10 bases separated the two germline ends. Per the germline V gene, CDR1 is GTSNPN and CDR2 is SVGIG (reference sequence). The CDR3 totals 13 residues. The CDR3 region has the DNA TGTGCCTGGAGTGTTTTGAAGAGTTATGGCTACACCTTC. Protein sequence: CAWSVLKSYGYTF. Complete variable domain (other parts from reference TRBV30 and TRBJ1-2): SQTIHQWPATLVQPVGSPLSLECTVEGTSNPNLYWYRQAAGRGLQLLFYSVGIGQISSEVPQNLSASRPQDRQFILSSKKLLLSDSGFYLCAWSVLKSYGYTFGSGTRLTVV.

In its sample, this clone was seen a few times. The genes are TRBV5-4 and TRBJ2-7, with D tentatively TRBD1 (6 bases). The CDR3 loop spans 14 amino acids. Trimming took off 2 bases at V and 5 bases at J, with 14 bases between the two ends. Germline V CDR1 and CDR2: SGHNT, YYREEE (reference sequence). The CDR3, as DNA: TGTGCCAGCAGCTTAGGGCTCAGGGGCGACGAGCAGTACTTC. This translates into CASSLGLRGDEQYF.

The chain employs TRBV10-3 and TRBJ1-5; D is uncertain. CDR1 is ENHRY, CDR2 SYGVKD, per germline. CDR3 size: 14 residues. V was pared by 2 bases and J by 0 bases, with 5 bases between. CDR3 DNA sequence: TGTGCCATCAGTGAGGACTATAGCAATCAGCCCCAGCATTTT. As protein: CAISEDYSNQPQHF.

The chain links TRBV7-6 to TRBJ2-3; D is perhaps TRBD2 (5 bases). The CDR3 spans 12 residues. Trimming shortened V by 5 bases and J by 6 bases, and 9 bases separated the two germline ends. In germline, CDR1 is SGHVS, CDR2 FNYEAQ. The CDR3 DNA sequence: TGTGCCAGCAGCCCAAGGGAGGATACGCAGTATTTT. Its protein product is CASSPREDTQYF. The variable domain in full, completed from reference TRBV7-6 and TRBJ2-3, reads GAGVSQSPRYKVTKRGQDVALRCDPISGHVSLYWYRQALGQGPEFLTYFNYEAQQDKSGLPNDRFSAERPEGSISTLTIQRTEQRDSAMYRCASSPREDTQYFGPGTRLTVL.

Only one count was recorded for this clone. The chain joins TRBV11-3 to TRBJ2-1; D call uncertain. Trimming took 5 bases from V and 5 from J, leaving 10 bases between them. The germline CDR1 and CDR2 sequences are SGHNT and YENEEA. This CDR3 spans 13 amino acids. In DNA form, the CDR3 reads TGTGCCAGCAGCCCAGAAGCGCACAATGAGCAGTTCTTC. As protein: CASSPEAHNEQFF. The full variable domain, in which reference TRBV11-3 and TRBJ2-1 provide the parts outside the CDR3, is EAGVVQSPRYKIIEKKQPVAFWCNPISGHNTLYWYLQNLGQGPELLIRYENEEAVDDSQLPKDRFSAERLKGVDSTLKIQPAELGDSAVYLCASSPEAHNEQFFGPGTRLTVL.

The chain employs TRBV15 and TRBJ1-1; D ambiguous. This CDR3 has 16 residues. Trimming stripped 0 bases from V and 3 bases from J, with 14 bases between. The V gene's germline CDR1 is LNHNV and CDR2 YYDKDF (reference sequence). The CDR3 loop is CATSRDDGRVDTEAFF. The CDR3 DNA is TGTGCCACCAGCAGAGATGACGGCCGGGTGGACACTGAAGCTTTCTTT.

The gene calls are TRBV19 and TRBJ2-1; D is possibly TRBD2 (5 bases). The CDR3 extends over 15 amino acids. Trimming took off 3 bases at V and 0 bases at J, with 9 bases between the two ends. The germline V gene encodes CDR1 LNHDA and CDR2 SQIVND (reference sequence). The CDR3 region is CASSITGSSYNEQFF. The DNA for the CDR3 is TGTGCCAGTAGTATTACGGGGAGCTCCTACAATGAGCAGTTCTTC.

V and J are TRBV10-3 and TRBJ1-5; D remains unclear. The CDR3 consists of 15 residues. Per germline, CDR1 ENHRY and CDR2 SYGVKD. Trimming cost V 3 bases and J 1 base, with 10 bases left between them. CDR3 loop: CAISDGVGSNQPQHF. DNA for the CDR3: TGTGCCATCAGTGACGGGGTGGGGAGCAATCAGCCCCAGCATTTT.

This chain links TRBV13 with TRBJ2-2; weak D call: TRBD1 (6 bases). This CDR3 comprises 16 residues. CDR1 is PRHDT and CDR2 is FYEKMQ in the germline V gene (reference sequence). V was shortened by 0 bases and J by 4 bases, with 12 bases between the two germline ends. Written as DNA, the CDR3 is TGTGCCAGCAGCTTAGGGGACCAGGGGCGCACCGGGGAGCTGTTTTTT. Translation: CASSLGDQGRTGELFF.

V usage is TRBV2 and J usage is TRBJ1-2, with D unresolved. Germline V gives CDR1 SNHLY, CDR2 FYNNEI. V was pared by 2 bases and J by 3 bases, with 13 bases between. The CDR3 sequence is 15 residues long. In nucleotides, the CDR3 is TGTGCCAGCAGTGAAAGGGCCCTTAATTACTATGGCTACACCTTC. Translated: CASSERALNYYGYTF.

The chain combines TRBV6-4 with TRBJ1-2, with D tentatively TRBD1 (5 bases). The CDR3 extends over 11 amino acids. Trimming cost V 4 bases and J 7 bases, with 7 bases left between them. Germline V gives CDR1 MRHNA, CDR2 SNTAGT. The CDR3 sequence: CASSAGLGYTF. The CDR3 DNA is TGTGCCAGCAGTGCGGGGCTTGGCTACACCTTC.

The rearrangement links TRBV7-8 to TRBJ2-5, with 7 bases that match TRBD2. The V and J ends lost 0 bases and 5 bases, in that order; junction bases with no gene match: 3. Germline V gene lookup returns CDR1 SGHVS and CDR2 FQNEAQ. The CDR3 runs 14 residues. CDR3 region: CASSLAGGGETQYF. The CDR3 nucleotides are TGTGCCAGCAGCTTAGCGGGGGGAGGGGAGACCCAGTACTTC.

This rearrangement joins TRBV10-3 to TRBJ2-3; D may be TRBD2 (7 bases). V was clipped by 2 bases and J by 5 bases, with 14 bases between them. Germline CDR1 is ENHRY and CDR2 is SYGVKD. The CDR3 length is 15 residues. CDR3 in amino acids: CAISEAGASGDTQYF. The DNA of the CDR3 is TGTGCCATCAGTGAGGCGGGGGCCTCGGGAGATACGCAGTATTTT.

The chain couples TRBV27 to TRBJ1-1; D remains ambiguous. V lost 2 bases to trimming and J lost 4 bases, with 14 bases between them. In germline, CDR1 is MNHEY, CDR2 SMNVEV (reference sequence). The CDR3 contains 15 residues. The CDR3 DNA sequence: TGTGCCAGCAGTTTAGGGTTTAGGTTTGCCACTGAAGCTTTCTTT. As protein: CASSLGFRFATEAFF.